These 18 T cell receptor beta chains were all obtained from the same sample, sequenced in a study of T cell repertoires in ileal Crohn's disease. The repertoire was sequenced with immunoSEQ multiplex PCR; TCRdb's copy has only in-frame clones and lacks some. The sample shows some 15,000 clones, roughly two thirds of them seen only once. Material: ileal tissue. Source of these receptors: an adult with Crohn's disease.

This clone was seen a few times. The genes are TRBV6-1 and TRBJ1-2; D unresolved. Per germline, CDR1 MNHNS and CDR2 SASEGT. V lost 3 bases and J 6 bases, leaving 8 bases between the germline ends. The CDR3 spans 12 residues. This CDR3 reads CASSDGRDGYTF. CDR3 nucleotide sequence: TGTGCCAGCAGTGATGGTCGGGATGGCTACACCTTC.

V gene TRBV7-2 combines with J gene TRBJ1-2, with TRBD1 as a possible D gene (5 bases). Looked up from germline, CDR1 is SGHTA and CDR2 is FQGNSA. Trimming removed 1 base from V and 8 bases from J, with 11 bases in between. This CDR3 has 13 residues. CDR3 coding DNA: TGTGCCAGCAGCTTAGGGCAGGGTTACGGCTACACCTTC. As protein: CASSLGQGYGYTF.

This chain connects TRBV5-6 to TRBJ1-2; tentatively, D is TRBD1 (6 bases). Trimming pared 4 bases from V and 4 bases from J, leaving 14 bases between. Germline CDR1 reads SGHDT; CDR2 reads YYEEEE. The CDR3 has 14 amino acids. For the CDR3, the DNA is TGTGCCAGCAGCACCCAGACAGGTCTCTATGGCTACACCTTC. Translation gives CASSTQTGLYGYTF.

V usage is TRBV28 and J usage is TRBJ2-5; D perhaps matches TRBD2 (5 bases). The ends were cut back, 3 bases at V and 5 bases at J, with 10 bases in the middle. This CDR3 spans 13 amino acids. The germline CDR1 and CDR2 sequences are MDHEN and SYDVKM. CDR3 sequence (DNA): TGTGCCAGCAGTTTGGACTTGTACGAGACCCAGTACTTC. Its translation: CASSLDLYETQYF.

The rearrangement links TRBV10-2 to TRBJ1-4, with a tentative D call TRBD1 (5 bases). The CDR3 has 15 residues. Germline assignment: CDR1 WSHSY and CDR2 SAAADI. V was trimmed by 5 bases and J by 5 bases, leaving 15 bases between them. CDR3 amino acids: CASSPSEGRNEKLFF. The DNA for the CDR3 is TGCGCCAGCAGTCCGTCGGAGGGGAGGAATGAAAAACTGTTTTTT.

The chain combines TRBV10-2 with TRBJ1-2; D not certain. CDR3 length equals 13 residues. Germline V CDR1 and CDR2: WSHSY, SAAADI. V was clipped by 4 bases and J by 2 bases, with 8 bases between them. DNA for the CDR3: TGCGCCAGCAGTGTTGACACCAACTATGGCTACACCTTC. Translation: CASSVDTNYGYTF.

The sample holds a few counts of this clone. J is TRBJ1-2 and V is TRBV30; D not resolved. The germline gives CDR1 GTSNPN, CDR2 SVGIG (reference sequence). Trimming took 3 bases from V and 4 from J, leaving 15 bases between them. There are 14 residues in the CDR3. The CDR3 protein is CAWRGARDTYGYTF. The CDR3 DNA sequence: TGTGCCTGGAGGGGTGCGAGGGATACCTATGGCTACACCTTC.

This chain links TRBV2 with TRBJ1-2; unclear D gene. The CDR3 runs 14 residues. The V and J ends lost 2 bases and 3 bases respectively, with 10 bases between them. Germline CDR1 reads SNHLY; CDR2 reads FYNNEI. For the CDR3, the DNA is TGTGCCAGCAGTGAAATGGCGGGCTACTATGGCTACACCTTC. As protein: CASSEMAGYYGYTF.

About this clone itself: One end of the junction does not line up with germline, which may come from a read error. The chain is built from TRBV6-1 and TRBJ1-1; D ambiguous. Germline loops: CDR1 MNHNS, CDR2 SASEGT. The CDR3 runs to 10 residues. In DNA form, the CDR3 reads TGTGCCAGCAGTGAAGGGGCAGGAAGCTTT. Its protein product is CASSEGAGSF.

The rearrangement links TRBV5-1 to TRBJ2-7; D uncertain. This CDR3 has 13 amino acids. In germline, CDR1 is SGHRS, CDR2 YFSETQ. The V end lost 0 bases, the J end lost 0 bases, and 4 bases lay between the germline ends. CDR3 nucleotide sequence: TGCGCCAGCAGCTTGGAAGCCTCCTACGAGCAGTACTTC. It encodes CASSLEASYEQYF.

This clone has only one observation. The chain employs TRBV4-2 and TRBJ2-1; TRBD2 matches 10 bases. V gave up 4 bases and J gave up 6 bases; unmatched junction bases: 6. This CDR3 spans 15 amino acids. Germline lookup yields CDR1 LGHNA and CDR2 YNFKEQ. The CDR3 here is CASSRLAGAGNEQFF. The CDR3 coding sequence is TGTGCCAGCAGCCGGCTAGCGGGGGCCGGCAATGAGCAGTTCTTC.

The chain couples TRBV9 to TRBJ2-3, with 8 bases fitting TRBD2. The germline gives CDR1 SGDLS, CDR2 YYNGEE. The CDR3 length is 17 residues. Losses at the gene ends were 0 bases for V and 1 base for J; bases not matched to a gene: 7. The CDR3 loop reads CASSVGLSGSRTDTQYF. Written as DNA, the CDR3 is TGTGCCAGCAGCGTAGGCTTAAGCGGGAGCCGCACAGATACGCAGTATTTT.

This clone has a handful of counts. V and J are TRBV4-2 and TRBJ2-6, with D possibly matching TRBD1 (5 bases). V lost 4 bases, J lost 0 bases, and 10 bases lay in between. The CDR3 has 16 residues. The V gene's germline CDR1 is LGHNA and CDR2 YNFKEQ. In DNA, the CDR3 is TGTGCCAGCAGCCCTACCGGACACTCTGGGGCCAACGTCCTGACTTTC. It specifies CASSPTGHSGANVLTF.

The chain links TRBV18 to TRBJ1-6; possibly TRBD1 for D (6 bases). The CDR3 totals 15 residues. Germline lookup yields CDR1 KGHSH and CDR2 LQKENI. V was cut by 3 bases and J by 6 bases, with 12 bases left in between. The CDR3 DNA sequence: TGTGCCAGCTCACCCGTGAGGGGGGGTAATTCACCCCTCCACTTT. Its protein is CASSPVRGGNSPLHF.

This clone was picked up a small number of times. The chain employs TRBV29-1 and TRBJ2-3; 9 bases are shared with TRBD1. J gave up 2 bases and V 3 bases, and 3 bases lay outside the gene matches. CDR1 and CDR2 from the germline V gene are SQVTM and ANQGSEA. The CDR3 length is 14 residues. DNA for the CDR3: TGCAGCGTTGATGGACAGGGGAACACAGATACGCAGTATTTT. It is translated as CSVDGQGNTDTQYF.

The chain links TRBV5-1 to TRBJ1-2; 9 bases fit TRBD1. The germline CDR1 and CDR2 sequences are SGHRS and YFSETQ. The CDR3 totals 13 residues. Losses at the gene ends were 0 bases for V and 6 bases for J; bases not matched to a gene: 0. CDR3 sequence: CASSLGTGDGYTF. DNA of the CDR3: TGCGCCAGCAGCTTGGGGACAGGGGATGGCTACACCTTC.

This clone counts as medium-sized. The gene calls are TRBV2 and TRBJ2-6; the D is unclear. V dropped 10 bases and J dropped 0 bases, with 10 bases sitting between them. Germline loops: CDR1 SNHLY, CDR2 FYNNEI. The CDR3 is 14 residues long. The CDR3 DNA is TGTGCCACCCGAGGCGCCTCTGGGGCCAACGTCCTGACTTTC. Translation gives CATRGASGANVLTF.

The rearrangement links TRBV27 to TRBJ2-7; TRBD1 matches at 9 bases. The CDR3 sequence is 13 residues long. V gave up 6 bases and J gave up 2 bases; unmatched junction bases: 2. Germline CDR1 MNHEY, CDR2 SMNVEV (reference sequence). The CDR3 sequence: CASSRQGAYEQYF. DNA of the CDR3: TGTGCCAGCAGCAGACAGGGGGCCTACGAGCAGTACTTC.